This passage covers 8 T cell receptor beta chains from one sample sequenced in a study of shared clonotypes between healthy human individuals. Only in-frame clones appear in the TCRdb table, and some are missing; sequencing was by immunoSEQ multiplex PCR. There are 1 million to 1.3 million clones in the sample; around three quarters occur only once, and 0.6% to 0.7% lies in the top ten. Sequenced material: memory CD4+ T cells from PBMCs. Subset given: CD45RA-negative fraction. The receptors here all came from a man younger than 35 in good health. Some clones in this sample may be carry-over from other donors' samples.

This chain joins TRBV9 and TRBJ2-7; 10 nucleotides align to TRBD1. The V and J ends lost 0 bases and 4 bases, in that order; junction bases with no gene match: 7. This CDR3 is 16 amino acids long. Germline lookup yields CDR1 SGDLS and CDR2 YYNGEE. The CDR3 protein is CASSVGELGQGYEQYF. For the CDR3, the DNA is TGTGCCAGCAGCGTAGGGGAATTGGGACAGGGGTACGAGCAGTACTTC.

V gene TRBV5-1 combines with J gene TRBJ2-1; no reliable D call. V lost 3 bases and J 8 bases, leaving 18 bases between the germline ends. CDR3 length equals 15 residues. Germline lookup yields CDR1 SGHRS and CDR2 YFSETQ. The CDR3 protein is CASSSQEAGSYEQFF. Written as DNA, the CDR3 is TGCGCCAGCAGCTCCCAAGAGGCCGGTTCATATGAGCAGTTCTTC.

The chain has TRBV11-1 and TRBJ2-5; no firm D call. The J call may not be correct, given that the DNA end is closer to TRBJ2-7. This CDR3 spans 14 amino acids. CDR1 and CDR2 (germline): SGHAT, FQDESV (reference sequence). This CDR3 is CASSLAIGRSEQYF. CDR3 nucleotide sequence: TGTGCCAGCAGCTTAGCCATTGGCAGAAGCGAGCAGTACTTC.

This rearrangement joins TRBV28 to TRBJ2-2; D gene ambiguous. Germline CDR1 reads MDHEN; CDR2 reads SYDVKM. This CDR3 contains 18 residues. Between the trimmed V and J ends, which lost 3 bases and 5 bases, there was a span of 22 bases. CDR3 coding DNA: TGTGCCAGCAGTTTCCCCCCTTTCAGCAACACCAGGACCGGGGAGCTGTTTTTT. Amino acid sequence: CASSFPPFSNTRTGELFF. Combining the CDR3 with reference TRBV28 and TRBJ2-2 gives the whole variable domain DVKVTQSSRYLVKRTGEKVFLECVQDMDHENMFWYRQDPGLGLRLIYFSYDVKMKEKGDIPEGYSVSREKKERFSLILESASTNQTSMYLCASSFPPFSNTRTGELFFGEGSRLTVL.

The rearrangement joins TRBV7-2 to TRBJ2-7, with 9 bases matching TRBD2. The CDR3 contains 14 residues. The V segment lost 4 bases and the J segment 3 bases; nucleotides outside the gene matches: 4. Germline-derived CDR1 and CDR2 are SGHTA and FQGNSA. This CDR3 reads CASSSASGVYEQYF. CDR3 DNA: TGTGCCAGCAGCTCGGCTAGCGGGGTCTACGAGCAGTACTTC. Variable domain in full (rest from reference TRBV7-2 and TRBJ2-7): GAGVSQSPSNKVTEKGKDVELRCDPISGHTALYWYRQSLGQGLEFLIYFQGNSAPDKSGLPSDRFSAERTGGSVSTLTIQRTQQEDSAVYLCASSSASGVYEQYFGPGTRLTVT.

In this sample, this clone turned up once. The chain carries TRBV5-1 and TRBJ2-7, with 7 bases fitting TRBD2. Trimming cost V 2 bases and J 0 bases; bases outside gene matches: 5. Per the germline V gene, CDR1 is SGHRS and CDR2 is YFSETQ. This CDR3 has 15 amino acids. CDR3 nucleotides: TGCGCCAGCAGCTTTGGGCGGGGGAGCTCCTACGAGCAGTACTTC. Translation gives CASSFGRGSSYEQYF.

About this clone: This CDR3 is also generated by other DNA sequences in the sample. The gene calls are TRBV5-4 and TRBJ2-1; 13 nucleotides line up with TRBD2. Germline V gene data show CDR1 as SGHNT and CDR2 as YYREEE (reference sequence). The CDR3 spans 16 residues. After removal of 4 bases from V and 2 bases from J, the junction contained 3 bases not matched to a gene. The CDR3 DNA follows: TGTGCCAGCAGCCCCGGACTAGCGGGAGCCTACAATGAGCAGTTCTTC. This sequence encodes CASSPGLAGAYNEQFF.

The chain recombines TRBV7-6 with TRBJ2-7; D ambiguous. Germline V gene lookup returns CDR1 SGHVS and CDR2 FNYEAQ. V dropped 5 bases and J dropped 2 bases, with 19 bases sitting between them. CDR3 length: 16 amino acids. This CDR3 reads CASSPRRETSTYEQYF. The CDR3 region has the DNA TGTGCCAGCAGCCCCCGTCGAGAGACTTCAACCTACGAGCAGTACTTC.